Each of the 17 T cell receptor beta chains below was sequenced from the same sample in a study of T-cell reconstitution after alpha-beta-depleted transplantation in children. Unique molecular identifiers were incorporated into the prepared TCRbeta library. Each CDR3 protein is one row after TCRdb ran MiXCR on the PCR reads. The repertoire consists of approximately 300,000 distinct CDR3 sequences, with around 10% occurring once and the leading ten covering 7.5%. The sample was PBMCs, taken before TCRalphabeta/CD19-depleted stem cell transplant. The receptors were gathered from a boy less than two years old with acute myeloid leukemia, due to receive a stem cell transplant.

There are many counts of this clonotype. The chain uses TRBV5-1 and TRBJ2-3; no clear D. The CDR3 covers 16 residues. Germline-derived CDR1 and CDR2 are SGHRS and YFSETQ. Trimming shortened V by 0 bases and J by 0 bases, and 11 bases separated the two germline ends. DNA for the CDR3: TGCGCCAGCAGCTTGGATGGCTTTGCTAGCACAGATACGCAGTATTTT. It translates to CASSLDGFASTDTQYF.

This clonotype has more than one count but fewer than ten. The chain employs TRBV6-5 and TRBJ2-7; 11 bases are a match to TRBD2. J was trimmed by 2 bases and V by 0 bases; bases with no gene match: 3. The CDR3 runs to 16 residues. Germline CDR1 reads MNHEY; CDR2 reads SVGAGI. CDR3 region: CASSYSGTSGAYEQYF. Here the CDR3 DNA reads TGTGCCAGCAGTTACTCGGGGACTAGCGGAGCCTACGAGCAGTACTTC.

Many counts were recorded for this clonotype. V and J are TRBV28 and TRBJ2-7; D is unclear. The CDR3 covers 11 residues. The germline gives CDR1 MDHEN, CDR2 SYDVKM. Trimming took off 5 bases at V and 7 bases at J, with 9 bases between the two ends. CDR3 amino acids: CASSLGMEQYF. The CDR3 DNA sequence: TGTGCCAGCAGTCTCGGAATGGAGCAGTACTTC. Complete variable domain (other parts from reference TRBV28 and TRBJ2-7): DVKVTQSSRYLVKRTGEKVFLECVQDMDHENMFWYRQDPGLGLRLIYFSYDVKMKEKGDIPEGYSVSREKKERFSLILESASTNQTSMYLCASSLGMEQYFGPGTRLTVT.

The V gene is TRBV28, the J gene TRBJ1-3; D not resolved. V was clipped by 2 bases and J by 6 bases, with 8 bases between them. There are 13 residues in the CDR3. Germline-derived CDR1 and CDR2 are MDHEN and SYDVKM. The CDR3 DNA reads TGTGCCAGCAGTTTAAGGGAAGAAAACACCATATATTTT. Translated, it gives CASSLREENTIYF. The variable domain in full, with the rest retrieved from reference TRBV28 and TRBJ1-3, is DVKVTQSSRYLVKRTGEKVFLECVQDMDHENMFWYRQDPGLGLRLIYFSYDVKMKEKGDIPEGYSVSREKKERFSLILESASTNQTSMYLCASSLREENTIYFGEGSWLTVV.

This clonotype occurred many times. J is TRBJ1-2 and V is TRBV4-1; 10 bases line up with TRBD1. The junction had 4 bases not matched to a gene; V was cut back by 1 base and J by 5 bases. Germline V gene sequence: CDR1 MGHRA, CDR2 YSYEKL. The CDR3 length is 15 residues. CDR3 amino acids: CASSQATGGRYGYTF. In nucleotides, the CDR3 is TGCGCCAGCAGCCAAGCGACAGGGGGCCGGTATGGCTACACCTTC.

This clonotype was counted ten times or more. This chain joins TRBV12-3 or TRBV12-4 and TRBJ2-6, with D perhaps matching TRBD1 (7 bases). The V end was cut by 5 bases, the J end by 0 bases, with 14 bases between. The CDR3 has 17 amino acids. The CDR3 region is CASSAGQYPSGANVLTF. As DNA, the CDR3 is TGTGCCAGCAGTGCGGGACAGTACCCCTCTGGGGCCAACGTCCTGACTTTC.

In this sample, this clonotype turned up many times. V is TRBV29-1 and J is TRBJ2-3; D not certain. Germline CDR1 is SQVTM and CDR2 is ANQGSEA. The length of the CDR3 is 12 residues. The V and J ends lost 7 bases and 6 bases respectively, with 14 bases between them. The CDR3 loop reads CSDSDASDTQYF. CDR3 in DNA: TGCAGCGACTCGGACGCTTCGGATACGCAGTATTTT.

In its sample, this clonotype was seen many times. The CDR3 DNA is TGTGCCAGCAGCCTGGGACAGGGAAGTGAAGCTTTCTTT. Translation: CASSLGQGSEAFF. V is TRBV14 and J is TRBJ1-1, with TRBD1 matching 9 bases. The CDR3 is made up of 13 amino acids. With 4 bases clipped from V and 7 bases from J, the junction kept 4 bases outside the gene matches. Germline loops: CDR1 SGHDN, CDR2 FVKESK.

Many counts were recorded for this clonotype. CDR3 protein: CASSLVGGRGDTQYF. CDR3 nucleotides: TGTGCCAGCAGCTTAGTTGGAGGGCGAGGAGATACGCAGTATTTT. This chain connects TRBV11-2 to TRBJ2-3, with D perhaps TRBD2 (6 bases). V lost 1 base and J lost 5, with 13 bases in between. Germline V gene lookup returns CDR1 SGHAT and CDR2 FQNNGV. This CDR3 comprises 15 residues.

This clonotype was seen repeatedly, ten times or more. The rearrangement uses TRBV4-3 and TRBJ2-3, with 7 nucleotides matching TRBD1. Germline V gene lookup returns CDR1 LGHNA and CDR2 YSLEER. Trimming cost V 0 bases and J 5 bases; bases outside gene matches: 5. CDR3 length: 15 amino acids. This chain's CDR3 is CASSQEAQGQDTQYF. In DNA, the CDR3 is TGCGCCAGCAGCCAAGAGGCACAGGGGCAAGATACGCAGTATTTT.

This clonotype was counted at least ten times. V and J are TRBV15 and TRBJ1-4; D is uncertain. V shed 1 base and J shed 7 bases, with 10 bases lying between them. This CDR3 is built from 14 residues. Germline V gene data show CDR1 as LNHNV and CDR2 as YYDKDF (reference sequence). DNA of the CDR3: TGTGCCACCAGCAGAGGAGGTGTTAGTGAAAAACTGTTTTTT. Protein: CATSRGGVSEKLFF. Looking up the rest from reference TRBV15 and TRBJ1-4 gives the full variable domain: DAMVIQNPRYQVTQFGKPVTLSCSQTLNHNVMYWYQQKSSQAPKLLFHYYDKDFNNEADTPDNFQSRRPNTSFCFLDIRSPGLGDTAMYLCATSRGGVSEKLFFGSGTQLSVL.

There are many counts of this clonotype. CDR3 nucleotides: TGTGCCAGCAGCTTAGGAGGCGGGAGGGCCGCTGAGCAGTTCTTC. Translated, it gives CASSLGGGRAAEQFF. The chain recombines TRBV7-2 with TRBJ2-1; TRBD2 matches at 9 bases. Unmatched junction bases numbered 7, after V lost 1 base and J lost 9 bases. This CDR3 is 15 amino acids long. Germline V gene data show CDR1 as SGHTA and CDR2 as FQGNSA. The entire variable domain, with the rest obtained from reference TRBV7-2 and TRBJ2-1, is as follows: GAGVSQSPSNKVTEKGKDVELRCDPISGHTALYWYRQSLGQGLEFLIYFQGNSAPDKSGLPSDRFSAERTGGSVSTLTIQRTQQEDSAVYLCASSLGGGRAAEQFFGPGTRLTVL.

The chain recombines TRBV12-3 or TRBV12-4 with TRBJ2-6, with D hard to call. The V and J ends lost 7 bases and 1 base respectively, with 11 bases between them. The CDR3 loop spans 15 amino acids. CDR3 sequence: CASTLGYSGANVLTF. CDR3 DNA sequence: TGTGCCAGCACCTTGGGTTATTCTGGGGCCAACGTCCTGACTTTC.

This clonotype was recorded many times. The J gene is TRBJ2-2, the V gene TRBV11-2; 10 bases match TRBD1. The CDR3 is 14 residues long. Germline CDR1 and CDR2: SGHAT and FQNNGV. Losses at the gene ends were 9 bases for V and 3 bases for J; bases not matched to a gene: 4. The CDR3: CASTGQGYTGELFF. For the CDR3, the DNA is TGTGCCAGTACGGGACAGGGGTACACCGGGGAGCTGTTTTTT.

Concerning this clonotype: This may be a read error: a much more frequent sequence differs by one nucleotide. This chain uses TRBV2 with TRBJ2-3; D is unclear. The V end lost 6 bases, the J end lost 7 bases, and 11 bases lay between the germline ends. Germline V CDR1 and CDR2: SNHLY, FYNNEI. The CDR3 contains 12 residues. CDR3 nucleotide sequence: TGTGCCAGCAGGGCCGACCGGAATACGCAGTATTTT. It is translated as CASRADRNTQYF.

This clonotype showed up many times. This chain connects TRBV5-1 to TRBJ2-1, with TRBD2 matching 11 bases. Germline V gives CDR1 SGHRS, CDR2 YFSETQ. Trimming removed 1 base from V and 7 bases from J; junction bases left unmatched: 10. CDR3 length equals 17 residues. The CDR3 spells CASSLYPGLAARNEQFF. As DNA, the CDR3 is TGCGCCAGCAGCTTGTATCCGGGACTAGCGGCCCGAAATGAGCAGTTCTTC.

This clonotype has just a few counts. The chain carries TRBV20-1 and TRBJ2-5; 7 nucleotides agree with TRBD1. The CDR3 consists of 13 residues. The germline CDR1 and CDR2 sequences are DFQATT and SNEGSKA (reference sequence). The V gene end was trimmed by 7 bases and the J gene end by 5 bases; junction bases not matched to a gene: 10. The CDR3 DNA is TGCAGTGTCCTTGGACAGGCGTTTGAGACCCAGTACTTC. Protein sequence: CSVLGQAFETQYF.